A selection of T cell receptor beta chains follows, all from one sample in a study of T cell changes during pregnancy in multiple sclerosis. TCRdb's copy holds only in-frame clones and misses some; the assay was immunoSEQ multiplex PCR. The sample consists of 50,000 to 70,000 clones, roughly 92% of them appearing once. The sequenced sample was peripheral blood, obtained in the second trimester of pregnancy. Receptors originate from a female donor with multiple sclerosis, enrolled in a pregnancy study. The CDR3 runs from the conserved cysteine through the conserved F or W. A D gene is named only where the DNA matches it firmly. Some rows have no size entry. The others give once, few or many, or a class for an expanded clone.

clone_size	d_call	v_call	j_call	cdr3_nt	cdr3_aa
.	.	TRBV20-1	TRBJ1-2	TGCAGTGCCGCGGACTTTGGCTACACCTTC	CSAADFGYTF
.	.	TRBV19	TRBJ2-5	TGTGCCAGTAGTTCCAACCAAGGGGCCCAAGAGACCCAGTACTTC	CASSSNQGAQETQYF
.	.	TRBV27	TRBJ1-2	TGTGCCAGTTCCCCTGACAGGAGCTATGGCTACACCTTC	CASSPDRSYGYTF
once	.	TRBV11-3	TRBJ2-2	TGTGCCAGCACACCCGACAGCACCAACACCGGGGAGCTGTTTTTT	CASTPDSTNTGELFF
.	TRBD2	TRBV7-9	TRBJ2-1	TGTGCCAGCAGTACACAGACTGCCGGGACTAGCGGGAGTGATGAGCAGTTCTTC	CASSTQTAGTSGSDEQFF
.	.	TRBV7-9	TRBJ1-1	TGTGCCAGCAGCTTAGGGCCAGGGAACACTGAAGCTTTCTTT	CASSLGPGNTEAFF
.	TRBD2	TRBV6-5	TRBJ2-1	TGTGCCAGCAGTTACTCGACGGGAGGGCTGAATGAGCAGTTCTTC	CASSYSTGGLNEQFF
.	.	TRBV14	TRBJ2-1	TGTGCCAGCAGTTCAGGGCGCTACAATGAGCAGTTCTTC	CASSSGRYNEQFF
.	.	TRBV27	TRBJ1-5	TGTGCCAGCAGTTTATATCAGGGGCATCAGCCCCAGCATTTT	CASSLYQGHQPQHF
.	.	TRBV2	TRBJ2-7	TGTGCCAGCAGCGAAATGACCGGACAAGCGCAGTACTTC	CASSEMTGQAQYF